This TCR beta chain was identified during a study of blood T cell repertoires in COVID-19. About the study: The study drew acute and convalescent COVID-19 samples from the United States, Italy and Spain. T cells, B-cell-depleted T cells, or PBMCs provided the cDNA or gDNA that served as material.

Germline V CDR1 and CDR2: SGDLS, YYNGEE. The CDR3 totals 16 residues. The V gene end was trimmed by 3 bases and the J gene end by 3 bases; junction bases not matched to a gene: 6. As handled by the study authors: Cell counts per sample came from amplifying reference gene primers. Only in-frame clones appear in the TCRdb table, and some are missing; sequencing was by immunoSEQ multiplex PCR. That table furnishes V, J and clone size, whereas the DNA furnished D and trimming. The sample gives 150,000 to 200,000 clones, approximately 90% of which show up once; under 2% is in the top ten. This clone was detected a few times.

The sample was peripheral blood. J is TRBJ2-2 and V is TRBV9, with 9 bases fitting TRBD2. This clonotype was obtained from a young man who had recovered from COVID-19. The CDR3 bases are TGTGCCAGCAGCGGGAACCAGCGGGAGGACACCGGGGAGCTGTTTTTT. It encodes CASSGNQREDTGELFF. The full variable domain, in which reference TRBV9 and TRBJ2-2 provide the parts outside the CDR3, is DSGVTQTPKHLITATGQRVTLRCSPRSGDLSVYWYQQSLDQGLQFLIQYYNGEERAKGNILERFSAQQFPDLHSELNLSSLELGDSALYFCASSGNQREDTGELFFGEGSRLTVL.